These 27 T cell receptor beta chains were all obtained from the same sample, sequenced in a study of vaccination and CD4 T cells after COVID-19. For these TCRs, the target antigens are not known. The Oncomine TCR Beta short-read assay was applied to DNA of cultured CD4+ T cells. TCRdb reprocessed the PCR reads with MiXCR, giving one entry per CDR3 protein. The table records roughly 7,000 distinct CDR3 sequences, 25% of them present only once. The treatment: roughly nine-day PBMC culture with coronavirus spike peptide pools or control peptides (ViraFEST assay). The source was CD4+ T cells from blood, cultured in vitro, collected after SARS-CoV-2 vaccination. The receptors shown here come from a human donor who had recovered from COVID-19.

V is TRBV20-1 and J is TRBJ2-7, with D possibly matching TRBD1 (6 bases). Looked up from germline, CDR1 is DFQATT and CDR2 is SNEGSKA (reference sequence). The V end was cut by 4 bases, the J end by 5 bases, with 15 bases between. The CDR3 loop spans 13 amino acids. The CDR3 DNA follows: TGCAGTGCTATAGACGGACGGACAGACGAGCAGTACTTC. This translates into CSAIDGRTDEQYF.

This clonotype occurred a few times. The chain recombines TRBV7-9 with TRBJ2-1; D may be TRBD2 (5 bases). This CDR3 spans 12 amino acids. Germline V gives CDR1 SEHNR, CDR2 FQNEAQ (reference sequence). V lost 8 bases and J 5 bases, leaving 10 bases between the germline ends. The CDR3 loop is CASEGPDNEQFF. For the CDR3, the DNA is TGTGCCAGCGAGGGCCCCGACAATGAGCAGTTCTTC.

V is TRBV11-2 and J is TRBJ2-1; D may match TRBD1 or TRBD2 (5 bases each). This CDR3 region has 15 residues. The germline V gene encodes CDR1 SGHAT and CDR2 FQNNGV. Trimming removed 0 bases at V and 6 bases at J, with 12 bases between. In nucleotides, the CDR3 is TGTGCCAGCAGCTTAGATAGGACACGGGGCAATGAGCAGTTCTTC. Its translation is CASSLDRTRGNEQFF.

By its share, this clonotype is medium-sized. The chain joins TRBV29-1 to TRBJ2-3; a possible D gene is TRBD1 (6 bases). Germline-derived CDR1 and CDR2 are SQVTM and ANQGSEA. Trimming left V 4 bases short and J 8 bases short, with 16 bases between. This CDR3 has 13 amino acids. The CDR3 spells CSVGGLGGPTQYF. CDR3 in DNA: TGCAGCGTTGGCGGACTTGGGGGCCCTACGCAGTATTTT.

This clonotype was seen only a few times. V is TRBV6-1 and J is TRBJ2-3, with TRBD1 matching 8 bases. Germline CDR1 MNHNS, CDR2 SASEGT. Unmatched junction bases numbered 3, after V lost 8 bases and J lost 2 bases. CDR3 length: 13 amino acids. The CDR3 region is CASGQGFTDTQYF. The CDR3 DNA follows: TGTGCCAGCGGACAGGGATTCACAGATACGCAGTATTTT.

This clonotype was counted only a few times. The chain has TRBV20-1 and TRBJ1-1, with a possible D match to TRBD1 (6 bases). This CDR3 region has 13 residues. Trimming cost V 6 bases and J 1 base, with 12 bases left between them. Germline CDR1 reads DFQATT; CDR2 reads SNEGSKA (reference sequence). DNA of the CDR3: TGCAGTGCCGGAGGGACAAAGAACACTGAAGCTTTCTTT. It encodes CSAGGTKNTEAFF.

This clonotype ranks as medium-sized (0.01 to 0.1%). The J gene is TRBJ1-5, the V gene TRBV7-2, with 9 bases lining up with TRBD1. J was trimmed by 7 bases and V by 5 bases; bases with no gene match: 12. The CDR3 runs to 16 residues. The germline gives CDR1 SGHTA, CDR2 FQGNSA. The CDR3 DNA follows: TGTGCCAGCAGCCGCCCGACGGGGGGACAGGGCCAGCCCCAGCATTTT. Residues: CASSRPTGGQGQPQHF.

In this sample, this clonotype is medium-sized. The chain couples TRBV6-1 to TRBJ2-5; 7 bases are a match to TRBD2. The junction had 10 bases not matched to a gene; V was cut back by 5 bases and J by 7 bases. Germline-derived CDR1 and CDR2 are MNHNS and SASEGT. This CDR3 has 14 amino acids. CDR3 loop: CASSLKRGWGTQYF. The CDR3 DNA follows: TGTGCCAGCAGTCTGAAGCGGGGATGGGGGACCCAGTACTTC.

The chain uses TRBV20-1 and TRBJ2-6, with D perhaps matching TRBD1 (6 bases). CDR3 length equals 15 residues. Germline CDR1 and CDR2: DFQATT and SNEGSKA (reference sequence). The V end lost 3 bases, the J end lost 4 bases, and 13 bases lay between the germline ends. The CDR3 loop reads CSARGRGAGANVLTF. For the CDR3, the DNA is TGCAGTGCTAGGGGCAGGGGAGCGGGGGCCAACGTCCTGACTTTC.

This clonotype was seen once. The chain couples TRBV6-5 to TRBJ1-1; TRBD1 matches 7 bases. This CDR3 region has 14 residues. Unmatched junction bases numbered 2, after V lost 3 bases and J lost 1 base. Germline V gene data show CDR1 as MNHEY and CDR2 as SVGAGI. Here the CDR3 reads CASSYRTGNTEAFF. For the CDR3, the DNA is TGTGCCAGCAGTTATCGGACAGGGAACACTGAAGCTTTCTTT.

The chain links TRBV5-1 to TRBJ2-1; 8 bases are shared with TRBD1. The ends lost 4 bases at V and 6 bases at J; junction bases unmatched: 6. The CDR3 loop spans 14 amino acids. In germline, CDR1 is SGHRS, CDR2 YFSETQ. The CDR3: CASSLGQGGNEQFF. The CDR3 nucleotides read TGCGCCAGCAGCCTCGGACAGGGAGGCAATGAGCAGTTCTTC. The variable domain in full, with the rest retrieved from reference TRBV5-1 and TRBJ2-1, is KAGVTQTPRYLIKTRGQQVTLSCSPISGHRSVSWYQQTPGQGLQFLFEYFSETQRNKGNFPGRFSGRQFSNSRSEMNVSTLELGDSALYLCASSLGQGGNEQFFGPGTRLTVL.

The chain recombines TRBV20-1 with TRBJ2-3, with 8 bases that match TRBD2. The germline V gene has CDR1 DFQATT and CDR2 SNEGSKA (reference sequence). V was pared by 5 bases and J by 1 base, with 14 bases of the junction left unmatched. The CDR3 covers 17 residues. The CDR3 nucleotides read TGCAGTGCTTCTCCCGCGGGAGGAGAGGGTGGCACAGATACGCAGTATTTT. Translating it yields CSASPAGGEGGTDTQYF.

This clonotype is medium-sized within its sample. The CDR3 here is CASSLVGVSSGANVLTF. CDR3 DNA sequence: TGTGCCAGCAGCTTAGTAGGGGTGAGCTCTGGGGCCAACGTCCTGACTTTC. The V and J genes are TRBV7-8 and TRBJ2-6; possible D gene TRBD1, 5 bases. V lost 1 base and J lost 0, with 10 bases in between. This CDR3 is 17 amino acids long. CDR1 is SGHVS and CDR2 is FQNEAQ in the germline V gene.

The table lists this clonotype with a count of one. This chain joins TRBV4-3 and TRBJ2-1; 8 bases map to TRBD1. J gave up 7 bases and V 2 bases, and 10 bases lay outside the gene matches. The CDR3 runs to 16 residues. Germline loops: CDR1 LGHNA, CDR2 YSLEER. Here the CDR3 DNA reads TGCGCCAGCAGCCAACTCGGACAGGGCTCACGTAATGAGCAGTTCTTC. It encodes CASSQLGQGSRNEQFF.

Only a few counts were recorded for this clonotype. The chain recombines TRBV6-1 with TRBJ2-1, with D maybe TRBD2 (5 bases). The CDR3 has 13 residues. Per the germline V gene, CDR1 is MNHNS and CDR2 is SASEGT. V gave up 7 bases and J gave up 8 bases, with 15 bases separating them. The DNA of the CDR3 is TGTGCCAGCAAGGTAGCCGAGGGCTATGAGCAGTTCTTC. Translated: CASKVAEGYEQFF.

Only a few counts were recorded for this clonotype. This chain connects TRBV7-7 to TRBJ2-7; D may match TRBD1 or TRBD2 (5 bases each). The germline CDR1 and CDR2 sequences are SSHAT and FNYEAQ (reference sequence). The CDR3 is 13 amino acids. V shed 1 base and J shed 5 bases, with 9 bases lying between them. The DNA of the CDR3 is TGTGCCAGCAGCTTAGTTTGGGACGACGAGCAGTACTTC. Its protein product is CASSLVWDDEQYF.

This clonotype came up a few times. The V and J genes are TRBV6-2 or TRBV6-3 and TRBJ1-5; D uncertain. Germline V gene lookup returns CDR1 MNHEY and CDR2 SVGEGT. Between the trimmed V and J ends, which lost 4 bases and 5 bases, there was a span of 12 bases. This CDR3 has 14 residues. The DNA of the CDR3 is TGTGCCAGCAGTTTCTTGACAACGGATCAGCCCCAGCATTTT. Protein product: CASSFLTTDQPQHF.

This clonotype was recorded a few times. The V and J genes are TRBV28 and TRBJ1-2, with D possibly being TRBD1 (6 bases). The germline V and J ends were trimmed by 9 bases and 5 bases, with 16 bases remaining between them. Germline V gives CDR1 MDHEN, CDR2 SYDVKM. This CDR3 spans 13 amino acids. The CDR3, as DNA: TGTGCCAGTGGGACACTCCTTGGGTATGGCTACACCTTC. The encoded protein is CASGTLLGYGYTF.

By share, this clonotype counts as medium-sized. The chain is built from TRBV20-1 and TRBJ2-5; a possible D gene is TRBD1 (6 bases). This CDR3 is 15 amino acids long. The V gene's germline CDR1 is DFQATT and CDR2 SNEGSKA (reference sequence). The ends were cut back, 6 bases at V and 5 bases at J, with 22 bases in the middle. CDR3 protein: CSAPPRGGQGETQYF. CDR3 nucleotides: TGCAGTGCGCCTCCAAGGGGCGGGCAGGGGGAGACCCAGTACTTC.

The CDR3 coding sequence is TGTGCCAGCAGCTTACAGCAGGGAAACATCTATGAGCAGTACTTC. Its protein product is CASSLQQGNIYEQYF. The chain has TRBV7-9 and TRBJ2-7; a possible D gene is TRBD1 (5 bases). Germline V gene data show CDR1 as SEHNR and CDR2 as FQNEAQ (reference sequence). The CDR3 sequence is 15 residues long. Trimming shortened V by 2 bases and J by 7 bases, and 18 bases separated the two germline ends.

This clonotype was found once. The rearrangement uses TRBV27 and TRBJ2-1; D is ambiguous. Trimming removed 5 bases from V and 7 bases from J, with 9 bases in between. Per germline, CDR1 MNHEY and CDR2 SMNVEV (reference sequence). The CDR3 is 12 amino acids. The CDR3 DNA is TGTGCCAGCAGTCAATCGAGGAATGAGCAGTTCTTC. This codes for CASSQSRNEQFF.

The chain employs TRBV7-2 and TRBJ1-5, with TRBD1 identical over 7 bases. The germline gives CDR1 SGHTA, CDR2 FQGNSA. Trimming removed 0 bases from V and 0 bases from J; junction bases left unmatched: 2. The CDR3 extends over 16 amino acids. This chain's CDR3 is CASSLAGTVSNQPQHF. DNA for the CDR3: TGTGCCAGCAGCTTAGCGGGGACAGTTAGCAATCAGCCCCAGCATTTT.

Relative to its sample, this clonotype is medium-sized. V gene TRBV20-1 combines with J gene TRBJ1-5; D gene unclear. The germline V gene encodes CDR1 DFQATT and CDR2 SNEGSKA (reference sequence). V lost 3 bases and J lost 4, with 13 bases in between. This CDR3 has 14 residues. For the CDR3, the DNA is TGCAGTGCTAGGTCCCACAGCCTGAATCAGCCCCAGCATTTT. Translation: CSARSHSLNQPQHF.

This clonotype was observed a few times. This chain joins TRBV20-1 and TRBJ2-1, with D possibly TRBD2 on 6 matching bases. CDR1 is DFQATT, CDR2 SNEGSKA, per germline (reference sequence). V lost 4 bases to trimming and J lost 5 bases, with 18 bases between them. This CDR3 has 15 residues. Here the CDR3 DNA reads TGCAGTGCTAAGTCCGGGACTCAACTAAACAATGAGCAGTTCTTC. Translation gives CSAKSGTQLNNEQFF.

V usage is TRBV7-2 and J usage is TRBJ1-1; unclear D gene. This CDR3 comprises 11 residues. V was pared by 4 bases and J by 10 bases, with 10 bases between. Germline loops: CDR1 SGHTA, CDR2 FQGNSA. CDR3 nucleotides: TGTGCCAGCAGCTCGGACTTTTTAGCTTTCTTT. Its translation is CASSSDFLAFF.

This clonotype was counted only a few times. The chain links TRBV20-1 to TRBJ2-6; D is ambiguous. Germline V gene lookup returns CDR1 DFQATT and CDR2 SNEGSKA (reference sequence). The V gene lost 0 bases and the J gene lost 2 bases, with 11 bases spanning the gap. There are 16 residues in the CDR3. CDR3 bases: TGCAGTGCTAGAGATCTGGCGCGAGCTGGGGCCAACGTCCTGACTTTC. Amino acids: CSARDLARAGANVLTF.

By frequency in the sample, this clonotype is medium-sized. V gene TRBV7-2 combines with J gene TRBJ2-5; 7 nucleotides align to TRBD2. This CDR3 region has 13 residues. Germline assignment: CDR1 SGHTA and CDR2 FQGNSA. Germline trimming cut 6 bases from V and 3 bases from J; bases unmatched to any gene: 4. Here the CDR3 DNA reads TGTGCCAGCAGTTCGGGGACTAAAGAGACCCAGTACTTC. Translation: CASSSGTKETQYF.